Presented here are 3 T cell receptor beta chains from one specimen sequenced in a study of response to subunit inactivated influenza vaccine. TCRdb processed the RT-PCR reads anew with MiXCR; each CDR3 protein has one entry. Of about 180,000 distinct CDR3 sequences in the sample, roughly 10% were seen once. The sequences come from CD8+ T cells sorted from PBMCs, collected roughly 24 months after vaccination. Receptors were obtained from a man aged 50 to 69 who received an inactivated influenza vaccine.

This clonotype was seen a few times. This chain uses TRBV4-2 with TRBJ2-3; D is possibly TRBD1 or TRBD2 (5 bases each). Germline V gene sequence: CDR1 LGHNA, CDR2 YNFKEQ. This CDR3 region has 19 residues. V dropped 0 bases and J dropped 5 bases, with 24 bases sitting between them. The CDR3 region has the DNA TGTGCCAGCAGCCAAGATGGGCGATCGGGGCCAATTCTGATAGATACGCAGTATTTT. This gives the protein CASSQDGRSGPILIDTQYF.

At least ten counts were recorded for this clonotype. The gene calls are TRBV12-3 or TRBV12-4 and TRBJ2-6, with 7 positions matching TRBD1. The CDR3 covers 18 residues. Trimming cost V 5 bases and J 0 bases; bases outside gene matches: 10. The chain's CDR3 is CASSPMTGRSSGANVLTF. The CDR3 nucleotides read TGTGCCAGCAGTCCTATGACAGGGCGTAGCTCTGGGGCCAACGTCCTGACTTTC.

There are many counts of this clonotype. The rearrangement uses TRBV20-1 and TRBJ2-5; D call uncertain. The CDR3 extends over 11 amino acids. Trimming removed 0 bases from V and 5 bases from J, with 4 bases in between. Germline V gene sequence: CDR1 DFQATT, CDR2 SNEGSKA (reference sequence). The CDR3 DNA reads as TGCAGTGCTAGAGAGGATGAGACCCAGTACTTC. Translation gives CSAREDETQYF.